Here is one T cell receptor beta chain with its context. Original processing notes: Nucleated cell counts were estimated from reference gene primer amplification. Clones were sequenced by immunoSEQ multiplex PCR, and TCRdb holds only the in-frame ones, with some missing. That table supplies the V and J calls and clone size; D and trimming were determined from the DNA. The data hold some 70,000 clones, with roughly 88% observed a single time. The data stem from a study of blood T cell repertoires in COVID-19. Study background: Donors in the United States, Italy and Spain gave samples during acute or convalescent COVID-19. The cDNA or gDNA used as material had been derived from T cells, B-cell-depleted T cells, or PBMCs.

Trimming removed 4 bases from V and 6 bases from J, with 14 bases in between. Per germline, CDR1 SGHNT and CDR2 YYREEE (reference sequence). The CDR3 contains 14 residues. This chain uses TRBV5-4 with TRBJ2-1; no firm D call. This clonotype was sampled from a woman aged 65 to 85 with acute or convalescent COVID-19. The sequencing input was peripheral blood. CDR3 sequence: CASSNSSTGNEQFF. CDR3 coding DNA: TGTGCCAGCAGCAATTCTAGTACCGGCAATGAGCAGTTCTTC.